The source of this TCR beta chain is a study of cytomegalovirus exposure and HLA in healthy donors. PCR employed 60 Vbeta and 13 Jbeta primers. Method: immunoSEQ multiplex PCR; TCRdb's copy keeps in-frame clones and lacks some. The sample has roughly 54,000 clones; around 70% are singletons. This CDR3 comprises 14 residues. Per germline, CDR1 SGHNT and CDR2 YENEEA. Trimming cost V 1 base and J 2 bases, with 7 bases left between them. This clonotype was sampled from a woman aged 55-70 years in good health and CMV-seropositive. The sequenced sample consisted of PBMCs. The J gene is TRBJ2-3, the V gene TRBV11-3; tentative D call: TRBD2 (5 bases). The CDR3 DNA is TGTGCCAGCAGCTTAGGAGGGTTCACAGATACGCAGTATTTT. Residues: CASSLGGFTDTQYF.